What follows are 15 T cell receptor beta chains derived from one specimen sequenced in a study of OX40 agonist ivuxolimab in advanced cancers. The protocol was immunoSEQ multiplex PCR, while the TCRdb copy is restricted to in-frame clones and leaves out a portion. This sample has 60,000 or so clones, with roughly 92% found just once. The sequenced sample was CD4+ or CD8+ T cells sorted from blood, obtained in a trial of the OX40 agonist ivuxolimab. Receptor source: an adult with an advanced solid tumor such as melanoma, head and neck, liver or kidney cancer.

The chain links TRBV4-1 to TRBJ2-1, with a tentative D call TRBD2 (5 bases). The CDR3 is 15 residues long. In germline, CDR1 is MGHRA, CDR2 YSYEKL. The germline V and J ends were trimmed by 3 bases and 10 bases, with 19 bases remaining between them. CDR3 nucleotides: TGCGCCAGCAGCCACCTTACCGGACTCGCATGGGAGCAGTTCTTC. Amino acid sequence: CASSHLTGLAWEQFF.

The chain combines TRBV4-1 with TRBJ1-3; unclear D gene. V was pared by 0 bases and J by 0 bases, with 9 bases between. The CDR3 runs to 16 residues. From germline, CDR1 is MGHRA and CDR2 YSYEKL. The CDR3 bases are TGCGCCAGCAGCCAAGATCCGTACGCCTCTGGAAACACCATATATTTT. Protein: CASSQDPYASGNTIYF.

The chain carries TRBV27 and TRBJ2-5; D unclear. CDR1 and CDR2 (germline): MNHEY, SMNVEV (reference sequence). This CDR3 is built from 12 residues. V was shortened by 5 bases and J by 1 base, with 5 bases between the two germline ends. CDR3 coding DNA: TGTGCCAGCAGTGGTGGCCAAGAGACCCAGTACTTC. Amino acid sequence: CASSGGQETQYF.

The chain has TRBV7-8 and TRBJ2-7, with D hard to call. Germline lookup yields CDR1 SGHVS and CDR2 FQNEAQ. Trimming removed 1 base at V and 2 bases at J, with 6 bases between. CDR3 size: 13 residues. CDR3 nucleotide sequence: TGTGCCAGCAGCTTAGGAACAGCCTACGAGCAGTACTTC. It specifies CASSLGTAYEQYF.

The rearrangement uses TRBV9 and TRBJ2-3; 7 nucleotides line up with TRBD2. The V gene end was trimmed by 3 bases and the J gene end by 4 bases; junction bases not matched to a gene: 5. The CDR3 contains 14 residues. The germline gives CDR1 SGDLS, CDR2 YYNGEE. CDR3 residues: CASSADGGADTQYF. The CDR3 region has the DNA TGTGCCAGCAGCGCCGATGGGGGGGCAGATACGCAGTATTTT.

The V gene is TRBV28, the J gene TRBJ2-3; 12 bases fit TRBD1. V lost 3 bases, J lost 1 base, and 5 bases stayed unmatched. CDR3 length: 17 amino acids. Germline CDR1 MDHEN, CDR2 SYDVKM. For the CDR3, the DNA is TGTGCCAGCAGTTTGCCGGGACAGGGGGCAGGCACAGATACGCAGTATTTT. As protein: CASSLPGQGAGTDTQYF.

The V and J genes are TRBV19 and TRBJ1-5; D possibly corresponds to TRBD1 (6 bases). V shed 0 bases and J shed 5 bases, with 17 bases lying between them. This CDR3 comprises 17 residues. Germline V gene data show CDR1 as LNHDA and CDR2 as SQIVND (reference sequence). This CDR3 is CASSIDPLRQGYQPQHF. The CDR3 nucleotides are TGTGCCAGTAGTATAGATCCACTAAGGCAGGGGTATCAGCCCCAGCATTTT.

The CDR3 DNA reads TGTGCAAGTCGCCCTAGTGGGGAGGAACCGAACACTGAAGCTTTCTTT. This sequence encodes CASRPSGEEPNTEAFF. The chain has TRBV12-2 and TRBJ1-1. TRBV12-2 is described as a pseudogene. CDR3 size: 16 residues.

The chain couples TRBV12-5 to TRBJ2-1, with 9 bases matching TRBD1. Germline trimming cut 6 bases from V and 9 bases from J; bases unmatched to any gene: 3. This CDR3 region has 12 residues. Germline values: CDR1 LGHNT, CDR2 FRNRAP. The CDR3 DNA reads TGTGCTAGTGGGGGGACAGGGAGTGAGCAGTTCTTC. Its protein product is CASGGTGSEQFF.

The CDR3 protein is CASSTDSNQPQHF. DNA for the CDR3: TGTGCCAGCAGTACGGATAGCAATCAGCCCCAGCATTTT. The chain is built from TRBV27 and TRBJ1-5, with no clear D. Germline V lookup: CDR1 MNHEY, CDR2 SMNVEV (reference sequence). This CDR3 region has 13 residues. The V gene lost 5 bases and the J gene lost 0 bases, with 5 bases spanning the gap.

This chain connects TRBV18 to TRBJ2-7; D uncertain. The CDR3 runs to 13 residues. V shed 2 bases and J shed 0 bases, with 5 bases lying between them. Germline assignment: CDR1 KGHSH and CDR2 LQKENI. The CDR3: CASSPSLSYEQYF. CDR3 in DNA: TGTGCCAGCTCACCAAGTCTCTCCTACGAGCAGTACTTC.

This clone showed up just once. J is TRBJ1-2 and V is TRBV6-5; the D gene is possibly TRBD1 (6 bases). Trimming removed 2 bases from V and 8 bases from J, with 15 bases in between. CDR1 is MNHEY and CDR2 is SVGAGI in the germline V gene. The CDR3 runs to 14 residues. The CDR3 region is CASSYGAGGGGYTF. CDR3 in DNA: TGTGCCAGCAGTTACGGGGCCGGGGGCGGGGGCTACACCTTC.

The chain joins TRBV7-9 to TRBJ1-2; D unresolved. CDR3 length equals 12 residues. V was cut by 3 bases and J by 5 bases, with 7 bases left in between. Germline CDR1 is SEHNR and CDR2 is FQNEAQ (reference sequence). CDR3 coding DNA: TGTGCCAGCAGCTTCGGGGATTATGGCTACACCTTC. Encoded protein: CASSFGDYGYTF.

The genes are TRBV4-1 and TRBJ2-3, with D possibly matching TRBD2 (5 bases). The V gene lost 1 base and the J gene lost 7 bases, with 18 bases spanning the gap. The CDR3 spans 16 residues. CDR1 is MGHRA and CDR2 is YSYEKL in the germline V gene. The CDR3 sequence is CASSQAPASKGNTQYF. DNA of the CDR3: TGCGCCAGCAGCCAAGCCCCCGCTAGCAAAGGGAATACGCAGTATTTT.

V gene TRBV4-1 combines with J gene TRBJ2-1; TRBD2 matches at 7 bases. With V trimmed by 4 bases and J by 8 bases, 14 bases remained unmatched. CDR1 and CDR2 from the germline V gene are MGHRA and YSYEKL. This CDR3 comprises 16 residues. The CDR3 reads CASSPLWGDYSDEQFF. In DNA form, the CDR3 reads TGCGCCAGCAGCCCCCTCTGGGGGGACTACTCTGATGAGCAGTTCTTC.